This record looks at one TCR beta chain sequence and its context. Its antigen is not identified. The sample originates from a study of Ad26.COV2.S vaccination and SARS-CoV-2 variants. General study findings and limits: Substantial post-vaccination breadth of spike-specific CD8+ and CD4+ T cell responses was reported. Recipients of either vaccine or placebo displayed similar breadth of non-spike TCRs.

Assay used: immunoSEQ multiplex PCR; TCRdb lists only in-frame clones, some missing. The sample lists fewer than 500,000 clones, about 92% occurring once. Treatment in this sample: around 19 received Ad26.COV2.S at low or high dose, single or two shots; about 5 received placebo; per-sample allocation not given. It was on day 63 after the first vaccine or placebo injection that samples were taken. This CDR3 is 15 amino acids long. The V gene's germline CDR1 is SGHRS and CDR2 YFSETQ. V shed 4 bases and J shed 0 bases, with 11 bases lying between them. The chain combines TRBV5-1 with TRBJ1-3; D is perhaps TRBD1 (5 bases). The receptor was derived from a person aged 18-60 years who received the Ad26.COV2.S COVID-19 vaccine or a placebo. Material: peripheral blood, obtained in a trial of Ad26.COV2.S vaccine versus placebo. This CDR3 is CASSQGRGSGNTIYF. CDR3 DNA sequence: TGCGCCAGCAGCCAGGGACGGGGCTCTGGAAACACCATATATTTT. The whole variable domain, remainder taken from reference TRBV5-1 and TRBJ1-3, is KAGVTQTPRYLIKTRGQQVTLSCSPISGHRSVSWYQQTPGQGLQFLFEYFSETQRNKGNFPGRFSGRQFSNSRSEMNVSTLELGDSALYLCASSQGRGSGNTIYFGEGSWLTVV.